The 14 T cell receptor beta chains reported below all come from one sample, sequenced in a study of OX40 agonist ivuxolimab in advanced cancers. Libraries were prepared by immunoSEQ multiplex PCR; TCRdb keeps only in-frame clonotypes and omits some of them. The repertoire includes about 64,000 clones, roughly 87% of them detected once, and 2.5% to 3% sits in the top ten. The material sequenced was CD4+ or CD8+ T cells sorted from blood, taken in a trial of the OX40 agonist ivuxolimab. All receptors derive from an adult with an advanced solid tumor such as melanoma, head and neck, liver or kidney cancer.

This clone was detected a few times. The chain links TRBV6-5 to TRBJ1-1; D might be TRBD1 (5 bases). Trimming removed 6 bases at V and 4 bases at J, with 15 bases between. CDR1 is MNHEY, CDR2 SVGAGI, per germline. This CDR3 has 14 amino acids. CDR3 amino acids: CASRRQTGLTEAFF. DNA for the CDR3: TGTGCCAGCAGAAGACAGACGGGACTCACTGAAGCTTTCTTT.

The chain employs TRBV5-4 and TRBJ2-1, with a possible D match to TRBD2 (5 bases). This CDR3 contains 16 residues. V was pared by 0 bases and J by 9 bases, with 19 bases between. The germline V gene has CDR1 SGHNT and CDR2 YYREEE (reference sequence). The CDR3 DNA is TGTGCCAGCAGCTTGGCCGGGGAAGGCCCTTCGCGTGAGCAGTTCTTC. Translation gives CASSLAGEGPSREQFF. The full variable domain, completed using reference TRBV5-4 and TRBJ2-1, is ETGVTQSPTHLIKTRGQQVTLRCSSQSGHNTVSWYQQALGQGPQFIFQYYREEENGRGNFPPRFSGLQFPNYSSELNVNALELDDSALYLCASSLAGEGPSREQFFGPGTRLTVL.

The chain joins TRBV5-4 to TRBJ2-3, with TRBD1 as a possible D gene (6 bases). Per the germline V gene, CDR1 is SGHNT and CDR2 is YYREEE (reference sequence). This CDR3 is built from 14 residues. The V end lost 4 bases, the J end lost 6 bases, and 15 bases lay between the germline ends. CDR3 DNA sequence: TGTGCCAGCAGCGGCAGGGGCGAGAGGGATACGCAGTATTTT. Translation: CASSGRGERDTQYF.

V usage is TRBV5-6 and J usage is TRBJ2-1; 8 bases match TRBD1. Germline CDR1 and CDR2: SGHDT and YYEEEE. V lost 4 bases to trimming and J lost 10 bases; unmatched junction nucleotides: 13. The CDR3 is 15 amino acids. The CDR3 loop is CASSATGTGGSEQFF. For the CDR3, the DNA is TGTGCCAGCAGCGCAACCGGGACAGGCGGCTCGGAGCAGTTCTTC.

V and J are TRBV4-3 and TRBJ2-7; the D gene is possibly TRBD1 (5 bases). The CDR3 is 14 residues long. V was cut by 4 bases and J by 4 bases, with 14 bases left in between. Germline assignment: CDR1 LGHNA and CDR2 YSLEER. In DNA, the CDR3 is TGCGCCAGCAGCCGCCAGGGCGGAACATACGAGCAGTACTTC. Translation: CASSRQGGTYEQYF.

This chain links TRBV28 with TRBJ1-2; D perhaps matches TRBD1 (6 bases). The V end lost 8 bases, the J end lost 1 base, and 11 bases lay between the germline ends. Germline lookup yields CDR1 MDHEN and CDR2 SYDVKM. The CDR3 spans 13 residues. This chain's CDR3 is CASGGGDNYGYTF. The CDR3 nucleotides read TGTGCCAGCGGAGGGGGAGATAACTATGGCTACACCTTC.

The chain joins TRBV2 to TRBJ2-2, with TRBD2 as a possible D gene (5 bases). Deletions cut 3 bases from V and 4 bases from J, with 12 bases between. CDR1 and CDR2 from the germline V gene are SNHLY and FYNNEI. The CDR3 runs 15 residues. The CDR3 coding sequence is TGTGCCAGCAGTGAGGTGGGAGCCAGCACCGGGGAGCTGTTTTTT. This translates into CASSEVGASTGELFF.

In its sample, this clone was seen a few times. The chain has TRBV14 and TRBJ1-1; tentatively, D is TRBD1 (5 bases). The V gene lost 4 bases and the J gene lost 5 bases, with 11 bases spanning the gap. Looked up from germline, CDR1 is SGHDN and CDR2 is FVKESK. CDR3 length: 13 amino acids. This CDR3 is CASSPSRGTEAFF. CDR3 in DNA: TGTGCCAGCAGCCCATCTAGGGGAACTGAAGCTTTCTTT.

This CDR3 reads CASSVEISDTGELFF. Here the CDR3 DNA reads TGTGCCAGCAGCGTAGAAATCTCGGATACCGGGGAGCTGTTTTTT. The V call is TRBV9, the J call TRBJ2-2; D gene ambiguous. The CDR3 sequence is 15 residues long. In germline, CDR1 is SGDLS, CDR2 YYNGEE. Trimming left V 0 bases short and J 5 bases short, with 11 bases between.

The chain uses TRBV19 and TRBJ2-5; possibly TRBD2 for D (5 bases). The V gene's germline CDR1 is LNHDA and CDR2 SQIVND (reference sequence). The CDR3 extends over 14 amino acids. V was cut by 6 bases and J by 5 bases, with 16 bases left in between. CDR3 coding DNA: TGTGCCAGTAGCAGGACTTGGGGTTCGGAGACCCAGTACTTC. It translates to CASSRTWGSETQYF.

The chain links TRBV19 to TRBJ2-1; D remains ambiguous. The germline V gene has CDR1 LNHDA and CDR2 SQIVND (reference sequence). Trimming stripped 6 bases from V and 3 bases from J, with 15 bases between. This CDR3 contains 15 residues. The CDR3 reads CASSQLHSDYNEQFF. CDR3 nucleotide sequence: TGTGCCAGTAGCCAATTGCATAGTGACTACAATGAGCAGTTCTTC.

This chain uses TRBV6-1 with TRBJ2-1; TRBD2 matches at 12 bases. The CDR3 spans 15 residues. V shed 7 bases and J 4 bases; nucleotides not matched to a gene: 5. Germline CDR1 is MNHNS and CDR2 is SASEGT. CDR3 nucleotide sequence: TGTGCCAGCACCTCTAGCGGGGGGGGTTACAATGAGCAGTTCTTC. Residues: CASTSSGGGYNEQFF.

This chain joins TRBV18 and TRBJ1-1, with D perhaps matching TRBD1 (6 bases). This CDR3 is built from 14 residues. Germline CDR1 is KGHSH and CDR2 is LQKENI. Trimming stripped 3 bases from V and 6 bases from J, with 14 bases between. The chain's CDR3 is CASSPGRGVAEAFF. CDR3 coding DNA: TGTGCCAGCTCACCGGGCAGGGGTGTGGCTGAAGCTTTCTTT.

This clone occurred once. V gene TRBV5-4 combines with J gene TRBJ2-1; 7 bases map to TRBD1. Per germline, CDR1 SGHNT and CDR2 YYREEE (reference sequence). After removal of 0 bases from V and 5 bases from J, the junction contained 11 bases not matched to a gene. The CDR3 spans 17 residues. The DNA for the CDR3 is TGTGCCAGCAGCTTGGCCCATGCCGGGACAGCCAACAATGAGCAGTTCTTC. Protein: CASSLAHAGTANNEQFF. Variable domain in full (rest from reference TRBV5-4 and TRBJ2-1): ETGVTQSPTHLIKTRGQQVTLRCSSQSGHNTVSWYQQALGQGPQFIFQYYREEENGRGNFPPRFSGLQFPNYSSELNVNALELDDSALYLCASSLAHAGTANNEQFFGPGTRLTVL.